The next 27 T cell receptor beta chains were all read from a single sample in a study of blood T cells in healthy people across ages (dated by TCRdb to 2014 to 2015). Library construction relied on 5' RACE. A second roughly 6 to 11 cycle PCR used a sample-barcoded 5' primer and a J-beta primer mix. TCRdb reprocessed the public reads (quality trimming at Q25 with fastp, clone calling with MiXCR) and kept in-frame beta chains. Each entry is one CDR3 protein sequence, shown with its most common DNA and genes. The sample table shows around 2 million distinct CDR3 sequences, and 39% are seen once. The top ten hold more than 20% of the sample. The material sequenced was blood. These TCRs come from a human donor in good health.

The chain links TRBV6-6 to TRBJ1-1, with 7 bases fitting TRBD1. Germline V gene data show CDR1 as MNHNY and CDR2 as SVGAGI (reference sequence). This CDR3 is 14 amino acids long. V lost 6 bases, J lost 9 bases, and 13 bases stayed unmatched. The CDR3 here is CASSSPQGTEKAFF. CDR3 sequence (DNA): TGTGCCAGCAGCTCACCACAGGGGACTGAGAAAGCTTTCTTT.

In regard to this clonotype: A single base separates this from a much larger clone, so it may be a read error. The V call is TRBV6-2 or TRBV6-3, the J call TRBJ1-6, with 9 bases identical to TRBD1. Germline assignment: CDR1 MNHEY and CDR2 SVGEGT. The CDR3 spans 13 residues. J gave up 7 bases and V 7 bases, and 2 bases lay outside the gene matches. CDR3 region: CASNGQGNSPLHF. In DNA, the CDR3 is TGTGCCAGCAACGGACAGGGGAATTCACCCCTCCACTTT.

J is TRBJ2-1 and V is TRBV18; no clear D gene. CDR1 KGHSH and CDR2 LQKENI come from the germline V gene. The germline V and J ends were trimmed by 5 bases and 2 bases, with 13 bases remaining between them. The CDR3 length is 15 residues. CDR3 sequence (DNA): TGTGCCAGCTCATTACGGACCTCGACCTACAATGAGCAGTTCTTC. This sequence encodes CASSLRTSTYNEQFF.

CDR3 DNA: TGTGCCAGCAGCCATCTAGCGGGGACTCCTAGCACAGATACGCAGTATTTT. Translating gives CASSHLAGTPSTDTQYF. The V and J genes are TRBV7-2 and TRBJ2-3, with 9 positions matching TRBD2. Germline values: CDR1 SGHTA, CDR2 FQGNSA. CDR3 size: 17 residues. V gave up 5 bases and J gave up 0 bases; unmatched junction bases: 9. Combining the CDR3 with reference TRBV7-2 and TRBJ2-3 gives the whole variable domain GAGVSQSPSNKVTEKGKDVELRCDPISGHTALYWYRQSLGQGLEFLIYFQGNSAPDKSGLPSDRFSAERTGGSVSTLTIQRTQQEDSAVYLCASSHLAGTPSTDTQYFGPGTRLTVL.

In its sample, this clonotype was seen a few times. The CDR3 loop is CASSSWRAGEQYF. The CDR3 DNA follows: TGTGCCAGCAGTTCGTGGAGGGCTGGGGAGCAGTACTTC. This chain links TRBV28 with TRBJ2-7, with D perhaps TRBD2 (6 bases). From germline, CDR1 is MDHEN and CDR2 SYDVKM. V was cut by 4 bases and J by 7 bases, with 14 bases left in between. CDR3 length equals 13 residues.

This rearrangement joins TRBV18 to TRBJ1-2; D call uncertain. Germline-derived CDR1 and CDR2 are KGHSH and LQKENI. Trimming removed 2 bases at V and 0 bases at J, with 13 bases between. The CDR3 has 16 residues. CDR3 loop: CASSPNQVPSNYGYTF. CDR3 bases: TGTGCCAGCTCACCAAATCAAGTACCCTCTAACTATGGCTACACCTTC.

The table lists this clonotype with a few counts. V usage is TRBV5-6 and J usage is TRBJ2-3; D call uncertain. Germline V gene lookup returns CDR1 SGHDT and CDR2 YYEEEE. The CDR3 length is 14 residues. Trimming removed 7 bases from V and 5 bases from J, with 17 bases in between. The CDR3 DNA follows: TGTGCCAGCTGGAGACTGGGGATGGGAGATACGCAGTATTTT. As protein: CASWRLGMGDTQYF.

CDR3 region: CSVAGEIMNTEAFF. The DNA for the CDR3 is TGCAGCGTCGCGGGAGAGATCATGAACACTGAAGCTTTCTTT. The rearrangement joins TRBV29-1 to TRBJ1-1; D gene uncertain. Germline CDR1 and CDR2: SQVTM and ANQGSEA. V was trimmed by 6 bases and J by 0 bases, leaving 14 bases between them. CDR3 length: 14 residues.

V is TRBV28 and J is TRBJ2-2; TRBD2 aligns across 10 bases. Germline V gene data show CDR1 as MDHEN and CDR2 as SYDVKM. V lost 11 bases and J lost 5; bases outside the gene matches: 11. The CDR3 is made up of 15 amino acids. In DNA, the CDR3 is TGTGCCGGAGCAGGTGGGACTAGCGTTACCGGGGAGCTGTTTTTT. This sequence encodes CAGAGGTSVTGELFF.

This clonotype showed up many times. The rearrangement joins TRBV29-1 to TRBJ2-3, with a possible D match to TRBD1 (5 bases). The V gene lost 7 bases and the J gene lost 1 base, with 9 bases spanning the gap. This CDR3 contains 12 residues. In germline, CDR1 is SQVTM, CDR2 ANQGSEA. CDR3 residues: CSATGGTDTQYF. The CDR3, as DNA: TGCAGCGCCACAGGAGGCACAGATACGCAGTATTTT.

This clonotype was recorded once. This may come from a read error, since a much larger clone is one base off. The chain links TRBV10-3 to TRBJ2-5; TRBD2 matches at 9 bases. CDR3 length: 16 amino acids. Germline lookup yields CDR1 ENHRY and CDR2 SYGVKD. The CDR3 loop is CAISDSGGGVLEAQYF. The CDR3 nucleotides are TGTGCCATCAGTGATTCGGGCGGGGGGGTCCTAGAGGCCCAGTACTTC.

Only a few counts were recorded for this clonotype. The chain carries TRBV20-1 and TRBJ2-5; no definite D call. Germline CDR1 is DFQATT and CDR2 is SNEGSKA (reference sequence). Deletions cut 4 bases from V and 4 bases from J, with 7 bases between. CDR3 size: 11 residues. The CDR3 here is CSATKGETQYF. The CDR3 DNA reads TGCAGTGCTACCAAGGGAGAGACCCAGTACTTC.

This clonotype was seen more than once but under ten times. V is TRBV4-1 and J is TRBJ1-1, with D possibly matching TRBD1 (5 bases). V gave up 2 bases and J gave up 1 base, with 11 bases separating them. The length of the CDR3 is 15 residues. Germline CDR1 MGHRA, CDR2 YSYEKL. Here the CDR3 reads CASSQPSTGNTEAFF. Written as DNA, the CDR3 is TGCGCCAGCAGCCAACCAAGCACAGGGAACACTGAAGCTTTCTTT.

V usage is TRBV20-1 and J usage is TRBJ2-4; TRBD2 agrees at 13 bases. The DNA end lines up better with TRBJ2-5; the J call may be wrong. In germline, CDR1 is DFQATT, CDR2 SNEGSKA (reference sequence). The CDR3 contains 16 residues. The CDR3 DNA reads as TGCAGTGCTGACGGACTAGCGGGGGAAAACGAGGAGACCCAGTACTTC. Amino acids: CSADGLAGENEETQYF.

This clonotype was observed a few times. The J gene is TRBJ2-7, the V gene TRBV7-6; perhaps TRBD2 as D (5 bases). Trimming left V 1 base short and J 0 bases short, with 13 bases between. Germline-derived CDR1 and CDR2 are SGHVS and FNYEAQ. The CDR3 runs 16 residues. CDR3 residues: CASSLDTRGSSYEQYF. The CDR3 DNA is TGTGCCAGCAGCTTAGATACCCGGGGAAGCTCCTACGAGCAGTACTTC.

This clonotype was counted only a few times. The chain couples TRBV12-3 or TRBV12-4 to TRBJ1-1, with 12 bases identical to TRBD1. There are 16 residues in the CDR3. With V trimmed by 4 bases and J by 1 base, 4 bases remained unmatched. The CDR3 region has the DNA TGTGCCAGCAGTTGGGACAGGGGGCTTAGGAACACTGAAGCTTTCTTT. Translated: CASSWDRGLRNTEAFF.

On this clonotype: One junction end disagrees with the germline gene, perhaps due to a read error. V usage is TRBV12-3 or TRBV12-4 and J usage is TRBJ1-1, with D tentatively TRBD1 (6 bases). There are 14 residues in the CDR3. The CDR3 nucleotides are TGCGCCAGCAGTTTGCAGGGGATGCGAGGTAGAGCTTTCTTT. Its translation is CASSLQGMRGRAFF.

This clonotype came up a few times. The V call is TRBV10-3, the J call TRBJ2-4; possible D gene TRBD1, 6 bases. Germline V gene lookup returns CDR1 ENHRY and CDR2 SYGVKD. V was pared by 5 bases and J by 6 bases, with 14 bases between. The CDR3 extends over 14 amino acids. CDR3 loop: CAISSGQLRNIQYF. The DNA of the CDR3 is TGTGCCATCAGTTCGGGACAACTACGAAACATTCAGTACTTC.

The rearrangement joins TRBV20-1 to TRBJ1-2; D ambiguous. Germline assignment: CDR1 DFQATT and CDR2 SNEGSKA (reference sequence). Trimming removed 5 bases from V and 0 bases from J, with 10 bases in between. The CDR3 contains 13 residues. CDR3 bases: TGCAGTGCTGCTGGGAGGACTAACTATGGCTACACCTTC. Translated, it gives CSAAGRTNYGYTF.

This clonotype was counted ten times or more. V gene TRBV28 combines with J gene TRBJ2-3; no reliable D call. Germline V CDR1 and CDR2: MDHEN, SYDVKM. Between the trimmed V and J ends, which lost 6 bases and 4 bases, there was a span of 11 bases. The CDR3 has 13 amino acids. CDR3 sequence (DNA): TGTGCCAGCAGCTTAAGCCCTCCAGATACGCAGTATTTT. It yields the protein CASSLSPPDTQYF.

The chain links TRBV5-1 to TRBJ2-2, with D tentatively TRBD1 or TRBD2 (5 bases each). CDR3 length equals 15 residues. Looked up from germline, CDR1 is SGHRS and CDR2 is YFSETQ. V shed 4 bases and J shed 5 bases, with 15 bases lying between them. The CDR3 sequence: CASSRYSAGTGELFF. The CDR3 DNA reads TGCGCCAGCAGCCGGTATAGCGCAGGGACCGGGGAGCTGTTTTTT.

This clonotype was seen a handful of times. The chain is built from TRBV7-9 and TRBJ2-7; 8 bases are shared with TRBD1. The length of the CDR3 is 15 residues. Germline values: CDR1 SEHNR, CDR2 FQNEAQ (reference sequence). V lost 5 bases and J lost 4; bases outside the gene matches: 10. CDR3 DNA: TGTGCCAGCAGCACCACCCAGGGGGCGAGTTACGAGCAGTACTTC. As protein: CASSTTQGASYEQYF.

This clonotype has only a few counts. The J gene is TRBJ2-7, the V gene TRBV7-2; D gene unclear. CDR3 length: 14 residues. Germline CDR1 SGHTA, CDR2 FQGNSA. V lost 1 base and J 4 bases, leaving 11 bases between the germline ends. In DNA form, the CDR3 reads TGTGCCAGCAGCTTAGATAATGGCCCTTACGAGCAGTACTTC. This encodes CASSLDNGPYEQYF.

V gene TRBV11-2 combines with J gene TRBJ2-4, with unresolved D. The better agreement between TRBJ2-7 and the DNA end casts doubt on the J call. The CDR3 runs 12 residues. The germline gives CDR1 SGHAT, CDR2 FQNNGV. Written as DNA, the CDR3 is TGTGCCAGCAGCGCTAGACCGTACGAGCAGTACTTC. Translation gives CASSARPYEQYF.

The CDR3 region is CSARDNEQDSTDTQYF. CDR3 nucleotides: TGCAGTGCTAGAGATAATGAGCAAGACAGCACAGATACGCAGTATTTT. The chain combines TRBV20-1 with TRBJ2-3; D gene ambiguous. Germline CDR1 is DFQATT and CDR2 is SNEGSKA (reference sequence). This CDR3 has 16 residues. Trimming cost V 0 bases and J 0 bases, with 13 bases left between them.

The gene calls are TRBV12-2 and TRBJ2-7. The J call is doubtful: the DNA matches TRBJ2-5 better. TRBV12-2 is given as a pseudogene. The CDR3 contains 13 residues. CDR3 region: CASRLARSETQYF. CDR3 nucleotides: TGTGCAAGTCGCTTAGCGCGAAGTGAGACCCAGTACTTC.

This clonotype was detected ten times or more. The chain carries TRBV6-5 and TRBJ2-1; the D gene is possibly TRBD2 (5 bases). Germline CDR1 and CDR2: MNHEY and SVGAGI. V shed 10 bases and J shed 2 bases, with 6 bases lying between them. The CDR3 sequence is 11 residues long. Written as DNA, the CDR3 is TGTGCCACCGGGGCCTACAATGAGCAGTTCTTC. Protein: CATGAYNEQFF.